The table lists the clone carrying this T cell receptor beta chain with many counts. Antigen: not known. The data stem from a study of CD8 T cells in ankylosing spondylitis. Each TCR beta library was made by quantitative 5'-RACE that incorporated molecular barcodes. TCRdb fed the 5' RACE reads into MiXCR, producing one record per CDR3 protein. The sample has approximately 90,000 distinct CDR3 sequences; roughly 8.3% are singletons. Germline V CDR1 and CDR2: SGHTS, YDEGEE. The CDR3 totals 16 residues. V shed 4 bases, J shed 4 bases, and the junction held 7 bases outside the gene matches. Notes on the study in general: Clones linked to disease were reported to show significant enrichment in matched ankylosing spondylitis synovial fluid. Within ankylosing spondylitis blood, a TCR beta motif made up of seven to nine highly homologous variants appeared to be characteristic.

This clonotype was obtained from a male donor with ankylosing spondylitis or in good health (not recorded which). The V call is TRBV5-8, the J call TRBJ2-1; TRBD2 matches 11 bases. The sample comprised blood, either unsorted or a sorted T cell fraction (not recorded which). In DNA, the CDR3 is TGTGCCAGCAGCCACCTGACTAGCGGGATGTACAATGAGCAGTTCTTC. Translated, it gives CASSHLTSGMYNEQFF.